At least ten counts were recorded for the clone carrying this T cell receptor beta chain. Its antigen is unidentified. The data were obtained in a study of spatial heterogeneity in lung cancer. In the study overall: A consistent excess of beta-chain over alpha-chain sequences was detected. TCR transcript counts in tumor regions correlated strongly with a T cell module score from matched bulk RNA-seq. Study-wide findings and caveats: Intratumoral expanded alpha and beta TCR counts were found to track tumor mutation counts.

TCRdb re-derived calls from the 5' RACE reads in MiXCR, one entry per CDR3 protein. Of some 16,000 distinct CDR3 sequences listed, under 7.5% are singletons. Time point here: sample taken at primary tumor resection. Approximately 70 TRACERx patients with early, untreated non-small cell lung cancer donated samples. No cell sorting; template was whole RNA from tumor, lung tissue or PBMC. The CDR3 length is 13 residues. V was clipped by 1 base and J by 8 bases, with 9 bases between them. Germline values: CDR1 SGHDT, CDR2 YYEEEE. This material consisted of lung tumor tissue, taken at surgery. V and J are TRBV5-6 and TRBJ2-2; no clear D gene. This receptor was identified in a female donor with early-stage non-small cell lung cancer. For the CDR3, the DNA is TGTGCCAGCAGCTTGTCTTTGGCGGGGGAGCTGTTTTTT. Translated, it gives CASSLSLAGELFF.